The sequence of this T cell receptor beta chain was determined in a study of PD-1 blockade in classical Hodgkin lymphoma. Time point: cycle 4 day 1 (C4D1), after 6 weeks of nivolumab. Each patient relapsed following autologous stem cell transplantation, and prior brentuximab vedotin exposure differed. Using immunoSEQ multiplex PCR, the repertoire was profiled, and TCRdb retains in-frame clones only, with some absent. The sample includes about 33,000 clones, under 75% of them seen just once. The TCR was taken from a human donor with classical Hodgkin lymphoma. The sample consisted of peripheral blood mononuclear cells (PBMCs), taken before the fourth cycle of nivolumab.

In DNA form, the CDR3 reads TGTGCCAGTAGTATCCAGGGCGAGAACACTGAAGCTTTCTTT. This translates into CASSIQGENTEAFF. The chain couples TRBV19 to TRBJ1-1; a weak D match, TRBD1 (5 bases). Trimming stripped 3 bases from V and 1 base from J, with 9 bases between. Germline V gene sequence: CDR1 LNHDA, CDR2 SQIVND (reference sequence). The CDR3 totals 14 residues.